This TCR beta chain emerged from a study of T cell repertoires in cytomegalovirus infection. Study at large: Recently described HLA-C-restricted plus well-studied HLA-B-restricted CMV epitopes were used. Both CMV infection and a matching HLA type were indicated by public TCR beta signatures. Study results and limitations: Summed public TCR beta family frequency identified CMV carriers bearing the relevant HLA. Dominating the ex vivo response were TCR beta clonotypes that were CMV-specific and HLA-C-restricted.

TCRdb re-analysed the reads in MiXCR, keeping a single row per CDR3 protein. The sample consists of about 480,000 distinct CDR3 sequences, around 30% of them appearing once. A remark on this clonotype: Antigen unknown.

The V end was cut by 6 bases, the J end by 0 bases, with 14 bases between. CDR3 length: 16 amino acids. The gene calls are TRBV12-3 or TRBV12-4 and TRBJ1-4; D unresolved. This receptor was taken from a human donor in good health (CMV status not recorded). Some clones in this sample may be carry-over from other donors' samples. This sample comprised cultured PBMCs, obtained from culture after CMV antigen stimulation. CDR3: CASSPRKASTNEKLFF. The CDR3 region has the DNA TGTGCCAGCAGCCCCCGGAAAGCCTCAACTAATGAAAAACTGTTTTTT.